This T cell receptor (beta chain) was captured by sequencing in a study of blood T cells in healthy people across ages. Findings and limits, study-wide: TCR beta diversity, measured per million T cells, fell in a roughly linear way with age. Estimates drawn from one million T cells were deemed to understate diversity.

A note on this clonotype: The target antigen is unknown.

CDR1 is KGHSH, CDR2 LQKENI, per germline. The CDR3 length is 14 residues. V was cut by 3 bases and J by 4 bases, with 12 bases left in between. Combining a sample-barcoded 5' primer with a J-beta primer mix, a second PCR ran for about 7 to 12 cycles. Via MiXCR, TCRdb re-called the 5' RACE reads, giving one row per CDR3 protein. The data show about 1,600,000 distinct CDR3 sequences, roughly 40% seen once. The clonotype was recovered from a woman between 18 and 29 years old in good health. The chain is built from TRBV18 and TRBJ1-2; the D is unclear. The source material was blood. CDR3 coding DNA: TGTGCCAGCTCACCGGTGGACTCCTTCTATGGCTACACCTTC. Protein product: CASSPVDSFYGYTF.